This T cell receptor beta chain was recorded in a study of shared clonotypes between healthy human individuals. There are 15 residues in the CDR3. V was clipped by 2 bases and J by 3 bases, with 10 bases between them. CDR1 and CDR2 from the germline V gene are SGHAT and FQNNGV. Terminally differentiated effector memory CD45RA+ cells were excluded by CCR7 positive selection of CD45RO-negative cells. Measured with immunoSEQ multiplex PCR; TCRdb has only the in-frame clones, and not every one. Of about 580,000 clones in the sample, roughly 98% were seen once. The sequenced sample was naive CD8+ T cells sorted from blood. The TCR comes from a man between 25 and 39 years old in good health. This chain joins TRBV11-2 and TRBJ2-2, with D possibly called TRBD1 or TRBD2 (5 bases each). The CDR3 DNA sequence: TGTGCCAGCAGCTTACACGGGACGGACACCGGGGAGCTGTTTTTT. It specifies CASSLHGTDTGELFF.